This TCR beta chain was recorded in a study of regulatory T cells in long-lasting Graves disease. This clonotype was seen many times. The target antigen is unknown. CDR3 length: 14 amino acids. The germline V and J ends were trimmed by 8 bases and 8 bases, with 19 bases remaining between them. Germline-derived CDR1 and CDR2 are SGHAT and FQNNGV. Time point given: newly diagnosed GD, antithyroid drugs for less than 3 months. The TCR library was made from RNA that had been extracted from PBMCs in TRIzol. TCR beta libraries were built with iRepertoire HTBI primers and Arm-PCR of CDR3 regions. MiXCR was run by TCRdb on the multiplex PCR reads, yielding one entry per CDR3 protein. The sample includes 450,000 to 700,000 distinct CDR3 sequences, roughly 13% of them seen just once. Whole-study results and caveats: Persistent Graves' patients showed a TCR diversity that was lower than that of newly diagnosed ones. Public clonotype sharing was higher in persistent than newly diagnosed patients.

In addition, the sample was reused for a study of T cells in Graves' hyperthyroidism and ophthalmopathy.

The sample was peripheral blood mononuclear cells (PBMCs), taken at new diagnosis, from a patient treated with antithyroid drugs. The origin of this receptor is a man younger than 40 with Graves disease. The rearrangement joins TRBV11-2 to TRBJ1-3; D is undetermined. The CDR3 loop reads CASSRKPTGDTIYF. CDR3 DNA: TGTGCCAGCTCCCGGAAGCCGACGGGAGACACCATATATTTT.